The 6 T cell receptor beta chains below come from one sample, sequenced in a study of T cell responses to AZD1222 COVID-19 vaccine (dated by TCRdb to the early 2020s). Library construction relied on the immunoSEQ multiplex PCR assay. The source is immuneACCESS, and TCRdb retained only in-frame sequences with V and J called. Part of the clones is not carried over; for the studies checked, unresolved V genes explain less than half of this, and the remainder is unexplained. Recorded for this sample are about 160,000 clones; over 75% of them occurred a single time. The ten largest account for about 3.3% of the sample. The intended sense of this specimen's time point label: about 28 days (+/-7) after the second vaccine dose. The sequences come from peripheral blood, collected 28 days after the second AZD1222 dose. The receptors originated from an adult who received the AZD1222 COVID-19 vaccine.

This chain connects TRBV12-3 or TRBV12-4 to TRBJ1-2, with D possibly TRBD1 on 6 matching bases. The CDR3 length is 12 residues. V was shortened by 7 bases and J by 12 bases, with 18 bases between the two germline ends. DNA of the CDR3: TGTGCCAGCACCCCGGGCAGGGGCCACCACACCTTC. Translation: CASTPGRGHHTF.

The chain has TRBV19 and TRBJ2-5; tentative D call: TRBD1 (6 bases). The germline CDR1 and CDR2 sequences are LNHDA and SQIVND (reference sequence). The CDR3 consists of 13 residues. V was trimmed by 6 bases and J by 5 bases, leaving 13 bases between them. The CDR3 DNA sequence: TGTGCCAGTAGCCTGACAGGATTGGAGACCCAGTACTTC. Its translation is CASSLTGLETQYF. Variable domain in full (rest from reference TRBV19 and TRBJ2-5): DGGITQSPKYLFRKEGQNVTLSCEQNLNHDAMYWYRQDPGQGLRLIYYSQIVNDFQKGDIAEGYSVSREKKESFPLTVTSAQKNPTAFYLCASSLTGLETQYFGPGTRLLVL.

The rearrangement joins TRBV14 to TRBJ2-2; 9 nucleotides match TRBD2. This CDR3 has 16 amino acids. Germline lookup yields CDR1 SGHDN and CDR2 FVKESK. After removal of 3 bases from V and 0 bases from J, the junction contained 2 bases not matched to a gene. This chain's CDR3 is CASSQRGGPNTGELFF. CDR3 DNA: TGTGCCAGCAGCCAGCGGGGGGGCCCGAACACCGGGGAGCTGTTTTTT.

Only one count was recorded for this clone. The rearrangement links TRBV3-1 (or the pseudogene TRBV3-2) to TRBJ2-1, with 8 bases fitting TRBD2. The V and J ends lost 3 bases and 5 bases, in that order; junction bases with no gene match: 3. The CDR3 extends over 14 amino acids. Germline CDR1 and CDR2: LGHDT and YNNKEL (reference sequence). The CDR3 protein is CASSQHGRDNEQFF. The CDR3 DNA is TGTGCCAGCAGCCAGCACGGGAGGGACAATGAGCAGTTCTTC.

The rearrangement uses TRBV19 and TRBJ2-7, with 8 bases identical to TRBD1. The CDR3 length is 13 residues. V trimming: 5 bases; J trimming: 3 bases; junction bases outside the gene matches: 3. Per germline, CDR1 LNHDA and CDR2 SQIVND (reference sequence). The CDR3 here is CASSRGQGYEQYF. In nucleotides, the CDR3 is TGTGCCAGTAGTCGTGGACAGGGCTACGAGCAGTACTTC.

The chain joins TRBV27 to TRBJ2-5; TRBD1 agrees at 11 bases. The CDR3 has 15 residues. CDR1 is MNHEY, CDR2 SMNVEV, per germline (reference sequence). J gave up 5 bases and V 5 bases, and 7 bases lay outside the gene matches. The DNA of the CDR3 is TGTGCCAGCAGTCTTGGACAGGGGGCTATTGAGACCCAGTACTTC. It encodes CASSLGQGAIETQYF.